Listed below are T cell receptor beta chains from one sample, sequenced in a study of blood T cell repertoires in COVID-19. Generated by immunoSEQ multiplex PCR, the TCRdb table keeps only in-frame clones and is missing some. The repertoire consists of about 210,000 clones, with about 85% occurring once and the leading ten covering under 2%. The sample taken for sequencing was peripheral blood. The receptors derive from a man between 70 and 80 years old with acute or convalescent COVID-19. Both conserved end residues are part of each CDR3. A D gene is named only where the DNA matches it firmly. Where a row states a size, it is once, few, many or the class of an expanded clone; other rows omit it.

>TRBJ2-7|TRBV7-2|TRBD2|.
TGTGCCAGCAGCTTAGAGGGGGGGCTACGCGGGAGGTTAAACGAGCAGTACTTC
CASSLEGGLRGRLNEQYF
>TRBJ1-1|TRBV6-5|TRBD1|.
TGTGCCAGCAGTCGCCTACAGGGGGAAGTGGCTGAAGCTTTCTTT
CASSRLQGEVAEAFF
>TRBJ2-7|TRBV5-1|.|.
TGCGCCAGCAGCCCGGACGGGAACTACGAGCAGTACTTC
CASSPDGNYEQYF
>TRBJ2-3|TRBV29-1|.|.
TGCAGCGTTGAAGTCCCAGGGAATACGCAGTATTTT
CSVEVPGNTQYF
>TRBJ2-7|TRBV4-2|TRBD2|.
TGTGCCAGCAGCCAAGCCTCTACGGGGGGCTCCTACGAGCAGTACTTC
CASSQASTGGSYEQYF
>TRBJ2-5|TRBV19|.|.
TGTGCCAGTAGTGCGGTGACCCAAGAGACCCAGTACTTC
CASSAVTQETQYF
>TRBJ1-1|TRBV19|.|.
TGTGCCAGTAGTATAGTTGGCTCGGGCACTGAAGCTTTCTTT
CASSIVGSGTEAFF
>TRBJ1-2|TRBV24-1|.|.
TGTGCCACCAGTGATCTGGACGGGGACTATGGCTACACCTTC
CATSDLDGDYGYTF
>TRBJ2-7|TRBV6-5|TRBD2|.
TGTGCCAGCAGTTCTCACTTTCCGGGGGGCTACGAGCAGTACTTC
CASSSHFPGGYEQYF
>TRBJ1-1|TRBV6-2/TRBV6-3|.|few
TGTGCCAGCAGTTTGCGGGCAGTCACTGAAGCTTTCTTT
CASSLRAVTEAFF
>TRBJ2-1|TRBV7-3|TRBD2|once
TGTGCCAGCAGCCCGGGGTGGGCTAGCGGGAACAATGAGCAGTTCTTC
CASSPGWASGNNEQFF
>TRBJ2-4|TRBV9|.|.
TGTGCCAGCAGCGCGGATCGAGGGTCCCGCGCCAAAAACATTCAGTACTTC
CASSADRGSRAKNIQYF
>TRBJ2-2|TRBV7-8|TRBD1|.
TGTGCCAGCAGCCGTAACACCGGGACAGTAAACACCGGGGAGCTGTTTTTT
CASSRNTGTVNTGELFF
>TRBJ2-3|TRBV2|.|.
TGTGCCAGCAGGGGAGGTTCTTCTAGCACAGATACGCAGTATTTT
CASRGGSSSTDTQYF
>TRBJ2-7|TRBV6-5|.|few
TGTGCCAGCAGTTCCTTAAGCAGGGGATCCTACGAGCAGTACTTC
CASSSLSRGSYEQYF
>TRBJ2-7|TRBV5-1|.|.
TGCGCCAGCAGCTTGGCTCCAGTTTCTTCCTACGAGCAGTACTTC
CASSLAPVSSYEQYF
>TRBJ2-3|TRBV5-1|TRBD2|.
TGCGCCAGCAGCTCTCTAGCGGGCACAGATACGCAGTATTTT
CASSSLAGTDTQYF
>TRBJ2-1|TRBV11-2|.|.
TGTGCCAGCAGCTTAGATGGGGTTGCCGGGAGTTACAATGAGCAGTTCTTC
CASSLDGVAGSYNEQFF
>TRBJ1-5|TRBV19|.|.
TGTGCCAGTAGTATTCTCGAACGACAGTATAGCAATCAGCCCCAGCATTTT
CASSILERQYSNQPQHF
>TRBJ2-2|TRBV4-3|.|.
TGCGCCAGCAGCCAAGATTTTAAAGGGGGCGGGATCGGGGAGCTGTTTTTT
CASSQDFKGGGIGELFF
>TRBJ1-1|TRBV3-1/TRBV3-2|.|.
TGTGCCAGCAGCCAAGGGGTGGTAGGGGCCACTGAAGCTTTCTTT
CASSQGVVGATEAFF
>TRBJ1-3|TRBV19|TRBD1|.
TGTGCCAGTAGTGTCGGGACAGGCTCTGGAAACACCATATATTTT
CASSVGTGSGNTIYF
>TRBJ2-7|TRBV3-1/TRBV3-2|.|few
TGTGCCAGCAGCAAAACTATCCTTCGCCACGAGCAGTACTTC
CASSKTILRHEQYF
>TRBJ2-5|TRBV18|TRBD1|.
TGTGCCAGCTCAACCTCCGGGACAGGGGCGGCGGGAGTAGCCGAGACCCAGTACTTC
CASSTSGTGAAGVAETQYF
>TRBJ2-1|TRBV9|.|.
TGTGCCAGCAGCCCCAAAGGGGGTAATGAGCAGTTCTTC
CASSPKGGNEQFF
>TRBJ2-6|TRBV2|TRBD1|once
TGTGCCAGCAGACGACAGGGGGGCTTAGAAGGGGCCAACGTCCTGACTTTC
CASRRQGGLEGANVLTF
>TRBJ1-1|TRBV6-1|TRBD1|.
TGTGCCAGCAGTGAAGCTGGGACAGGGGGCATGAACACTGAAGCTTTCTTT
CASSEAGTGGMNTEAFF
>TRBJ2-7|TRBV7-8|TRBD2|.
TGTGCCAGCAGCTTTTTAGCGGGAGCGTCTCTCGAGCAGTACTTC
CASSFLAGASLEQYF
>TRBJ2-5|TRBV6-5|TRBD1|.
TGTGCCAGCAGTTACCCGGGACAGCACCAAGAGACCCAGTACTTC
CASSYPGQHQETQYF
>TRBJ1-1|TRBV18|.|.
TGTGCCAGCTCACCACAATTTTCAGGGAACACTGAAGCTTTCTTT
CASSPQFSGNTEAFF
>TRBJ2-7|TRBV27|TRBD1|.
TGTGCCAGCAGTCGTCAGGGGACAGAGAACTACGAGCAGTACTTC
CASSRQGTENYEQYF
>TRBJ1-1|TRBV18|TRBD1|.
TGTGCCAGCTCACCGGACAGGTCCACTGAAGCTTTCTTT
CASSPDRSTEAFF
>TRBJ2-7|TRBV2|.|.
TGTGCCAGCAGCGCTCAACAGCTCCTGGGTGACGAGCAGTACTTC
CASSAQQLLGDEQYF
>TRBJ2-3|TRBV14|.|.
TGTGCCAGCAGCCAGGGAACGACTACTAGCACAGATACGCAGTATTTT
CASSQGTTTSTDTQYF
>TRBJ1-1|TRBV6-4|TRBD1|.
TGTGCCAGCAGGCTTGGACAGGGGGCCAGGGAAGCTTTCTTT
CASRLGQGAREAFF
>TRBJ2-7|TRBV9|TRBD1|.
TGTGCCAGCAGCGTAGCGGGCACCGGGACAGGGATCTCCGAGCAGTACTTC
CASSVAGTGTGISEQYF
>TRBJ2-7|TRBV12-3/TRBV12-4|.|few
TGTGCCAGCAGTCCCGGACAATACGAGCAGTACTTC
CASSPGQYEQYF
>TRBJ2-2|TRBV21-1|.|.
TGTGCCAGCAGCAAAGGAGCTAGCGGGAGGGCGAACACCGGGGAGCTGTTTTTT
CASSKGASGRANTGELFF
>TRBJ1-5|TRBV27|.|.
TGTGCCAGCAGTCCACAGGGTAGCAATCAGCCCCAGCATTTT
CASSPQGSNQPQHF
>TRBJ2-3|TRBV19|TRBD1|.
TGTGCCAGTCGGGACAGGGGGCCCGCAGATACGCAGTATTTT
CASRDRGPADTQYF
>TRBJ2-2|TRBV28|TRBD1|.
TGTGCCAGCAGTTCGGGACAGGGGGCGTTGTTTTTT
CASSSGQGALFF
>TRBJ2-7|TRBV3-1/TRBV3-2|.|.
TGTGCCAGCAGCCAAGCTACCTACGAGCAGTACTTC
CASSQATYEQYF
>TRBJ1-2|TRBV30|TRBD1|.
TGTGCCTGGGGAAGGGACAGATACCCGGGAGGCTACACCTTC
CAWGRDRYPGGYTF
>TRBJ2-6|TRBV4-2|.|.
TGTGCCAGCAGCTCCACGTCGGTCCGGGCCAACGTCCTGACTTTC
CASSSTSVRANVLTF
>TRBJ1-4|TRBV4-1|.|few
TGCGCCAGCAGCCAAGAGAGAAAACTGTTTTTT
CASSQERKLFF
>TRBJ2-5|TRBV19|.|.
TGTGCCAGTAGTGCCCGGGGGAGCGCCCAAGAGACCCAGTACTTC
CASSARGSAQETQYF
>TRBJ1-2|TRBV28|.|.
TGTGCCAGCAGCCACTTACTGCGACAGGATAACTATGGCTACACCTTC
CASSHLLRQDNYGYTF
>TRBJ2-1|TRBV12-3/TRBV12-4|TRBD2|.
TGTGCCAGCAGCCGCGGTCTGGGGGGGGAGCAGTTCTTC
CASSRGLGGEQFF
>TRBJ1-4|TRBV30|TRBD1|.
TGTGCCTGGAGCGCGGGACAGCATAATGAAAAACTGTTTTTT
CAWSAGQHNEKLFF
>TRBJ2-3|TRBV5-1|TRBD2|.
TGCGCCAGCAGTAGCCCCTTTAGCGGGGGATTAACAGATACGCAGTATTTT
CASSSPFSGGLTDTQYF
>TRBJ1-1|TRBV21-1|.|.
TGTGCCAGCACCACTAAGCCTTTCTTT
CASTTKPFF
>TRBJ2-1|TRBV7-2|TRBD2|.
TGTGCCAGCAGTTTAGGCACGGGACTAGCGCGTAATGAGCAGTTCTTC
CASSLGTGLARNEQFF
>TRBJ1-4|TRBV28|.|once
TGTGCCAGCAGTTCCATTCCCCATGAAAAACTGTTTTTT
CASSSIPHEKLFF
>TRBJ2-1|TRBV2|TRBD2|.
TGTGCCAGCAGTGAAGTTACTAGCGGGATCAATGAGCAGTTCTTC
CASSEVTSGINEQFF
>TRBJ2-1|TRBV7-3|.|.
TGTGCCAGCAGCTCACTTCGAAGCTCCTACAATGAGCAGTTCTTC
CASSSLRSSYNEQFF